A selection of T cell receptor beta chains follows, all from one sample in a study of T-cell reconstitution after alpha-beta-depleted transplantation in children. TCRdb reprocessed the PCR reads with MiXCR, giving one entry per CDR3 protein. This sample has some 200,000 distinct CDR3 sequences, with 13% to 15% found just once. The source material was PBMCs from the stem cell graft donor, sampled from the stem cell graft. These receptors originate from a human donor who donated a stem cell graft to a child with acute lymphoblastic leukemia. CDR3s include the opening cysteine and the closing phenylalanine or tryptophan. Fields, in order: V gene, D gene, J gene, clone size, CDR3 DNA, CDR3 protein. D genes are given only for firm matches. Where a row states a size, it is once, few, many or the class of an expanded clone; other rows omit it.

TRBV27	.	TRBJ1-6	many	TGTGCCAGCAGTCCCGGTACCGGCCCTAAGGGTGCGAGACCCCTCCACTTT	CASSPGTGPKGARPLHF
TRBV27	.	TRBJ1-2	many	TGTGCCAGCAAACGGGGCAGCTCTAACTATGGCTACACCTTC	CASKRGSSNYGYTF
TRBV5-5	TRBD1	TRBJ1-2	.	TGTGCCAGCAGCTTGGCCCTGCCGGACAGGGGAAACTATGGCTACACCTTC	CASSLALPDRGNYGYTF
TRBV14	TRBD1	TRBJ2-3	many	TGTGCCAGCAGCCCCCGCACAGGGGGAGAGACAGATACGCAGTATTTT	CASSPRTGGETDTQYF
TRBV7-9	TRBD1	TRBJ1-6	many	TGTGCCAGCAGCTTAGCCCTGACAGGGGCTAATTCACCCCTCCACTTT	CASSLALTGANSPLHF
TRBV5-1	.	TRBJ2-7	few	TGCGCCAGCAGCTTGGCCGGGGCAGGACCCTCCCGCCCCTACGAGCAGTACTTC	CASSLAGAGPSRPYEQYF
TRBV7-2	TRBD2	TRBJ2-1	many	TGTGCCAGCAGCGCCGGGACTAGCGGGAGGCTAGGTGAGCAGTTCTTC	CASSAGTSGRLGEQFF
TRBV5-1	.	TRBJ2-2	many	TGCGCCAGCAGGTCAGGGAGCACCGGGGAGCTGTTTTTT	CASRSGSTGELFF
TRBV6-5	.	TRBJ2-2	many	TGTGCCAGCAGTTACTCTATGGGGGACAACACCGGGGAGCTGTTTTTT	CASSYSMGDNTGELFF
TRBV6-9	.	TRBJ2-2	few	TGTGCCAGCAGTTCCCGTCAGGGGACCGGGGAGCTGTTTTTT	CASSSRQGTGELFF
TRBV12-3/TRBV12-4	.	TRBJ1-4	many	TGTGCCAGCAGCTCACCGGGACTTCCTAATGAAAAACTGTTTTTT	CASSSPGLPNEKLFF
TRBV3-1	TRBD1	TRBJ2-5	many	TGTGCCAGCAGCCAAGTAAGGGGGCAGTCAGAGACCCAGTACTTC	CASSQVRGQSETQYF
TRBV6-1	.	TRBJ2-7	many	TGTGCCAGCAGTGACCCAGGGAACCGGGTTACATGG	CASSDPGNRVTW
TRBV7-8	.	TRBJ2-2	.	TGTGCCAGCAGCCCCCCAGGGTACACGAACACCGGGGAGCTGTTTTTT	CASSPPGYTNTGELFF
TRBV5-1	.	TRBJ2-2	many	TGCGCCAGCAGCTTTGCCGGGGCGGCCGGGGAGCTGTTTTTT	CASSFAGAAGELFF
TRBV5-1	TRBD1	TRBJ2-7	few	TGCGCCAGCAGCTTGCCGCCAATCCGGGACAGGGATACGGGCGAGCAGTACTTC	CASSLPPIRDRDTGEQYF
TRBV11-3	.	TRBJ2-1	.	TGTGCCAGCAGCCCCTGGACACAAAGTGAGCAGTTCTTC	CASSPWTQSEQFF
TRBV6-1	.	TRBJ2-4	.	TGTGCCAGCGGGAGGCAGACGGCCAAAAACATTCAGTACTTC	CASGRQTAKNIQYF
TRBV2	TRBD2	TRBJ2-3	many	TGTGCCAGAGGGACTAGCGGGACAGATACGCAGTATTTT	CARGTSGTDTQYF
TRBV5-5	.	TRBJ2-2	many	TGTGCCAGCAGCGGCAGGGTGGACACCGGGGAGCTGTTTTTT	CASSGRVDTGELFF
TRBV25-1	.	TRBJ1-1	.	TGTGCCAGCAGTGCCCTAGACAGGCCGGACACTGAAGCTTTCTTT	CASSALDRPDTEAFF
TRBV5-6	.	TRBJ2-4	once	TGTGCCAGCAGTCGGGACCGACGACGGGGGAACATTCAGTACTTC	CASSRDRRRGNIQYF
TRBV29-1	.	TRBJ1-4	many	TGCAGCGGCGGGACGGGGAATGAAAAACTGTTTTTT	CSGGTGNEKLFF
TRBV5-1	.	TRBJ2-7	many	TGCGCCAGCAGCAGGGACGGGGTTAGCTACGAGCAGTACTTC	CASSRDGVSYEQYF
TRBV5-4	TRBD2	TRBJ2-3	few	TGTGCCAGCAGCTTGGGGGTAGCGGGAGCAGATACGCAGTATTTT	CASSLGVAGADTQYF
TRBV10-3	.	TRBJ2-7	few	TGTGCCATCAGTGAGTCTTCATCAGGCGAGCAGTACTTC	CAISESSSGEQYF
TRBV20-1	TRBD2	TRBJ2-7	many	TGCAGTGCTAGGAGCTCGGCGGGAGGTACCTACGAGCAGTACTTC	CSARSSAGGTYEQYF
TRBV7-9	.	TRBJ2-7	.	TGTGCCAGCAGCCGGGACGACTCCTACGAGCAGTACTTC	CASSRDDSYEQYF
TRBV7-9	TRBD2	TRBJ2-1	many	TGTGCCAGCAGCCCAGGGACTAGCGGGAGAGGGCCGTTCTTC	CASSPGTSGRGPFF
TRBV25-1	.	TRBJ1-1	many	TGTGCCAGCAGTGGCTCGGGGGGAGGGCGGGCTTTCTTT	CASSGSGGGRAFF
TRBV12-3/TRBV12-4	.	TRBJ2-3	many	TGTGCCAGCAGTTTCTCACTCGCCCGCACAGATACGCAGTATTTT	CASSFSLARTDTQYF
TRBV20-1	.	TRBJ2-7	many	TGCAGTGCTAGTATGGGCTACGAGCAGTACTTC	CSASMGYEQYF
TRBV10-3	.	TRBJ1-5	many	TGTGCCATCAGTGAGGCCGGACCCAATCAGCCCCAGCATTTT	CAISEAGPNQPQHF
TRBV29-1	.	TRBJ2-4	many	TGCAGCGTTGAAGATACTTCCCCGGGACACAAAAACATTCAGTACTTC	CSVEDTSPGHKNIQYF
TRBV4-1	.	TRBJ2-7	.	TGCGCCAGCAGCCAAGAGGAGCGGACGCGGGCCTACGAGCAGTACTTC	CASSQEERTRAYEQYF
TRBV7-9	TRBD1	TRBJ1-6	many	TGTGCCAGCAGCGGACAGGGGGGCAGGACATCACCCCTCCACTTT	CASSGQGGRTSPLHF
TRBV11-3	.	TRBJ2-1	.	TGTGCCAGCAGCCCATACACCGATTGGAATGAGCAGTTCTTC	CASSPYTDWNEQFF
TRBV5-6	TRBD2	TRBJ2-1	many	TGTGCCAGCAGCCCAGGACTAGAAATTGACAATGAGCAGTTCTTC	CASSPGLEIDNEQFF
TRBV11-2	TRBD2	TRBJ2-6	many	TGTGCCAGCAGCTTATATAGCGGGGGATATTCTGGGGCCAACGTCCTGACTTTC	CASSLYSGGYSGANVLTF
TRBV5-1	.	TRBJ1-1	many	TGCGCCAGCAGCTTGGGCTCGCTGAACACTGAAGCTTTCTTT	CASSLGSLNTEAFF
TRBV18	TRBD1	TRBJ1-4	many	TGTGCCAGCTCACCACGCGGGACAGGGGTAATCGGGAATGAAAAACTGTTTTTT	CASSPRGTGVIGNEKLFF
TRBV20-1	TRBD1	TRBJ1-2	few	TGCAGAGCAGGGGGGAAGGGAGGCTACACCTTC	CRAGGKGGYTF
TRBV29-1	TRBD2	TRBJ2-5	few	TGCAGCGTTCGGGGGGGGGGAGAGACCCAGTACTTC	CSVRGGGETQYF
TRBV7-2	TRBD2	TRBJ2-7	many	TGTGCCAGCAGACTACAAGCGGGAGTAAACTACGAGCAGTACTTC	CASRLQAGVNYEQYF
TRBV6-5	.	TRBJ2-2	many	TGTGCCAGCAGTTACTCGACCGCGAACACCGGGGAGCTGTTTTTT	CASSYSTANTGELFF
TRBV6-2/TRBV6-3	TRBD1	TRBJ2-7	many	TGTGCCAGCAGTTACCGCGACAGGGGCTACGAGCAGTACTTC	CASSYRDRGYEQYF
TRBV6-6	.	TRBJ1-3	.	TGTGCCAGCACGGGGGGAAACACCATATATTTT	CASTGGNTIYF
TRBV5-1	.	TRBJ1-2	many	TGCGCCAGCAGCGGGACGAGGGGTGACTATGGCTACACCTTC	CASSGTRGDYGYTF
TRBV20-1	.	TRBJ2-7	many	TGCAGTGCTAGATCAGACTATGTCTACGAGCAGTACTTC	CSARSDYVYEQYF
TRBV5-5	.	TRBJ2-2	many	TGTGCCAGCAGCCCCCCACTGGCGGTTGACACCGGGGAGCTGTTTTTT	CASSPPLAVDTGELFF
TRBV20-1	.	TRBJ2-3	many	TGCAGTGCCTCCGGCGGCCCCCGGGGTACGCAGTATTTT	CSASGGPRGTQYF
TRBV28	.	TRBJ2-3	many	TGTGCCAGCAGTCCATACAGTCAACTCACAGATACGCAGTATTTT	CASSPYSQLTDTQYF
TRBV20-1	.	TRBJ2-1	many	TGCAGTACTCAGCAAGGGACGGCTGACAATGAGCAGTTCTTC	CSTQQGTADNEQFF
TRBV5-1	.	TRBJ1-1	many	TGCGCCAGCAGCTCGTCAGTTGAAGCTTTCTTT	CASSSSVEAFF
TRBV12-3/TRBV12-4	TRBD1	TRBJ2-1	many	TGTGCCAGCAGTAGCCGGACAGGTCATCTCAATGAGCAGTTCTTC	CASSSRTGHLNEQFF
TRBV20-1	TRBD1	TRBJ2-7	.	TGCAGTGCTAGAGGAGGCGTAAGGCCAGGGGGTTCCCCCCACGAGCAGTACTTC	CSARGGVRPGGSPHEQYF
TRBV6-5	.	TRBJ2-7	few	TGTGCCAGCAGGGACTGGTACTACGAGCAGTACTTC	CASRDWYYEQYF
TRBV27	.	TRBJ1-4	many	TGTGCCAGCAGTCTATACATGGGGGGTTTTGAAAAACTGTTTTTT	CASSLYMGGFEKLFF